This T cell receptor beta chain was profiled in a study of CD8 T cells in Susac syndrome. RNA, at about 0.45 to 1 ug, was reverse transcribed with random hexamers. TCRdb reprocessed the immunoSEQ multiplex PCR reads with MiXCR, giving one entry per CDR3 protein. The data hold 300,000 to 350,000 distinct CDR3 sequences, with 92% observed a single time. A few counts support this clonotype. After removal of 6 bases from V and 0 bases from J, the junction contained 1 base not matched to a gene. There are 14 residues in the CDR3. Germline CDR1 is DFQATT and CDR2 is SNEGSKA (reference sequence). The V and J genes are TRBV20-1 and TRBJ2-3; TRBD2 aligns across 12 bases. Sequences were obtained from CD4+ T cells from PBMCs. This TCR was sampled from a human donor with multiple sclerosis. CDR3 in DNA: TGCAGTGCCGGGACTAGCGGGAGCACAGATACGCAGTATTTT. Protein sequence: CSAGTSGSTDTQYF.